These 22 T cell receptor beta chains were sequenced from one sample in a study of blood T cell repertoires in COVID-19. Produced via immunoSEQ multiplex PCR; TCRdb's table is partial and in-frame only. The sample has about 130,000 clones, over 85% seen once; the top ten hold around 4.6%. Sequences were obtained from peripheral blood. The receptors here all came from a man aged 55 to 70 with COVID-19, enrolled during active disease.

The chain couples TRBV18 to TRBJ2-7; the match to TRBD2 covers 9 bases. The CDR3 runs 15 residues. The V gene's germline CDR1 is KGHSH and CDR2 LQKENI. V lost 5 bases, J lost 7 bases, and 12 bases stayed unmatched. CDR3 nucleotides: TGTGCCAGCTCAACGACTAGCGGACTTGGAGGAGAGCAGTACTTC. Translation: CASSTTSGLGGEQYF.

CDR3 in amino acids: CASSGEDRGRYEQYF. The CDR3 nucleotides are TGTGCCAGCAGCGGAGAGGACAGGGGGCGGTACGAGCAGTACTTC. The chain has TRBV9 and TRBJ2-7, with 11 bases that match TRBD1. J lost 4 bases, V lost 3 bases, and 6 bases had no gene match. CDR1 is SGDLS, CDR2 YYNGEE, per germline. This CDR3 contains 15 residues.

This CDR3 is CASSSSGREGLDEQYF. The CDR3 nucleotides are TGTGCCAGCAGTTCGTCTGGGAGGGAGGGCCTGGACGAGCAGTACTTC. The J gene is TRBJ2-7, the V gene TRBV28; 7 bases agree with TRBD2. Germline V gives CDR1 MDHEN, CDR2 SYDVKM. The CDR3 runs 16 residues. After removal of 4 bases from V and 5 bases from J, the junction contained 14 bases not matched to a gene.

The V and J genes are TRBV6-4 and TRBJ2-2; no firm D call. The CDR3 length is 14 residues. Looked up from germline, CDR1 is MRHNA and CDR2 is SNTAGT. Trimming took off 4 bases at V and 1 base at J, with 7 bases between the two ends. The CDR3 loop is CASSVNRNTGELFF. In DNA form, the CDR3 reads TGTGCCAGCAGTGTAAACAGGAACACCGGGGAGCTGTTTTTT.

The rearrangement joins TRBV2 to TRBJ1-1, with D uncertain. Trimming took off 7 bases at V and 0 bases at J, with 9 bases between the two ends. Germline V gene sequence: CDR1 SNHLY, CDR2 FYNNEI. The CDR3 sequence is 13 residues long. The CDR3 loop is CASTQTMNTEAFF. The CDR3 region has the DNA TGTGCCAGCACACAGACTATGAACACTGAAGCTTTCTTT.

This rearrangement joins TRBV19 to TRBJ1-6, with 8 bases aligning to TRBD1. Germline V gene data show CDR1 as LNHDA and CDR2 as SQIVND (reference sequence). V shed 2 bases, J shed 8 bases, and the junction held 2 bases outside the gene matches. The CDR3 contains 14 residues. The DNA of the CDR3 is TGTGCCAGTAGTATACAGGGGGCGCATTCACCCCTCCACTTT. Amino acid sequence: CASSIQGAHSPLHF.

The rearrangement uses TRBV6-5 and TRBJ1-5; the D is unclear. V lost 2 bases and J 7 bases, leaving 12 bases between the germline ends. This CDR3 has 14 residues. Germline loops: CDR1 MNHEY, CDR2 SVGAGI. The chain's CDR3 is CASSYRPGSQPQHF. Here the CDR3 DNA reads TGTGCCAGCAGTTACCGACCAGGCAGCCAGCCCCAGCATTTT.

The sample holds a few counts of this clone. This CDR3 reads CASSTTTSGVKEQFF. The CDR3 bases are TGTGCCAGTAGTACCACCACTAGCGGAGTGAAGGAGCAGTTCTTC. The rearrangement links TRBV19 to TRBJ2-1, with 8 nucleotides matching TRBD2. This CDR3 has 15 residues. Germline V gene lookup returns CDR1 LNHDA and CDR2 SQIVND (reference sequence). Trimming at V came to 4 bases and at J to 10 bases, leaving 12 bases not matched to a gene.

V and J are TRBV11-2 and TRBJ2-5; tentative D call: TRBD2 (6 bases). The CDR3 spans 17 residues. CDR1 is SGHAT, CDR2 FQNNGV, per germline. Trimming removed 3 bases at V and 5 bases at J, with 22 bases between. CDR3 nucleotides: TGTGCCAGCAGCTTGAGGGGTACGGGGACTGGATCCGAGACCCAGTACTTC. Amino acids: CASSLRGTGTGSETQYF.

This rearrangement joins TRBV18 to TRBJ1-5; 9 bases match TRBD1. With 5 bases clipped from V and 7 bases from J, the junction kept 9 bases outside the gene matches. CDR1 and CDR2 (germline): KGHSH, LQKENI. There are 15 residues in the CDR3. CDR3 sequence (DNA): TGTGCCAGCTCATTTAATAAGGGACAGGGACAGCCCCAGCATTTT. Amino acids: CASSFNKGQGQPQHF.

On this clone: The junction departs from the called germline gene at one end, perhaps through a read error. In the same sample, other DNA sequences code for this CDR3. The CDR3 DNA follows: TGCGCCAGCAGTTTGGGACAGGGGGCGGCTAATGAAAAACTGTTTTTT. Protein sequence: CASSLGQGAANEKLFF. The rearrangement links TRBV5-1 to TRBJ1-4; TRBD1 agrees at 12 bases. The CDR3 is made up of 16 amino acids. Germline CDR1 reads SGHRS; CDR2 reads YFSETQ.

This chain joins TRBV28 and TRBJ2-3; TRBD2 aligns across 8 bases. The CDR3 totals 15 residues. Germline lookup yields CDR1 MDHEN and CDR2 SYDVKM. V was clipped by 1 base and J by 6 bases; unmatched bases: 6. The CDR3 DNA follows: TGTGCCAGCAGTTTATACAGCGGGAGACCGGATACGCAGTATTTT. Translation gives CASSLYSGRPDTQYF.

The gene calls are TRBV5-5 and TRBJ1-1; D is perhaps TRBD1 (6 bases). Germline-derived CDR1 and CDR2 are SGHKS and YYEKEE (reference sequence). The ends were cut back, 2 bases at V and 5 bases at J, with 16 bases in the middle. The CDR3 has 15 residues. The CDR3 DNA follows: TGTGCCAGCAGCTTATACAGGGTGGGTCGAACTGAAGCTTTCTTT. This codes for CASSLYRVGRTEAFF.

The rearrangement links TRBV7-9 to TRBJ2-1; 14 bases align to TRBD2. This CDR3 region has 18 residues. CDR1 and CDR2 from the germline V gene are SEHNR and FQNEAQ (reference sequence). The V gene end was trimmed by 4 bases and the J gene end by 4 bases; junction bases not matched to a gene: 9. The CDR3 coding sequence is TGTGCCAGCAGCTCCCAAGGACTAGCGGGAGGCTCTTACAATGAGCAGTTCTTC. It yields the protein CASSSQGLAGGSYNEQFF.

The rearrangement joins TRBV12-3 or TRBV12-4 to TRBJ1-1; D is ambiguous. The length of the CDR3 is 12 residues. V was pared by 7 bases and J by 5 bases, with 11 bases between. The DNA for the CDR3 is TGTGCCAGCACCGGACTTTGGACTGAAGCTTTCTTT. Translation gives CASTGLWTEAFF.

DNA of the CDR3: TGCGCCAGCAGCCAAGTTCTAACAGGGGATTCACCCCTCCACTTT. Translated, it gives CASSQVLTGDSPLHF. The chain uses TRBV4-1 and TRBJ1-6; TRBD1 matches 7 bases. CDR3 length: 15 residues. The V gene's germline CDR1 is MGHRA and CDR2 YSYEKL. J was trimmed by 8 bases and V by 1 base; bases with no gene match: 5.

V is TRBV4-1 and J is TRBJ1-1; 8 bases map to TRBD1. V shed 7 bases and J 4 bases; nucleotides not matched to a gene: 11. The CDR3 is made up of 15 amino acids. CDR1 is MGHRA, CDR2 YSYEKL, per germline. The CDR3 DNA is TGCGCCAGCAACTGGGTTAGGACAGGGAGCACTGAAGCTTTCTTT. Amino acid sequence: CASNWVRTGSTEAFF.

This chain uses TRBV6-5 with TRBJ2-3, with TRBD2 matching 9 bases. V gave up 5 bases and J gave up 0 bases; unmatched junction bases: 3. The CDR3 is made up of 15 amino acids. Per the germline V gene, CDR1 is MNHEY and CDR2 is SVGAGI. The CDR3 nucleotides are TGTGCCAGCAGTCCTAGCGGGACTAGCACAGATACGCAGTATTTT. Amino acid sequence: CASSPSGTSTDTQYF.

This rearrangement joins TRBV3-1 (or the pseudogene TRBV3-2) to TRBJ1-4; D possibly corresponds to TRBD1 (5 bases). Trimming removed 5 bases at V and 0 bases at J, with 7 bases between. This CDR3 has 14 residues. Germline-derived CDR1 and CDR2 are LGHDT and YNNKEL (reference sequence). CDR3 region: CASSKTATNEKLFF. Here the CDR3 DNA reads TGTGCCAGCAGCAAGACAGCAACTAATGAAAAACTGTTTTTT.

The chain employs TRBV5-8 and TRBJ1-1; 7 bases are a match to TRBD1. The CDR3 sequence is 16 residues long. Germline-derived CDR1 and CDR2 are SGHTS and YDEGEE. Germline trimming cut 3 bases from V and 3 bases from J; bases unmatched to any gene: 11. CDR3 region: CASSSYGQAGDTEAFF. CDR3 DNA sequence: TGTGCCAGCAGCTCCTACGGACAGGCAGGGGACACTGAAGCTTTCTTT.

The CDR3 loop reads CASSLGQATYEQYF. The CDR3 DNA follows: TGTGCCAGCAGCTTAGGGCAGGCTACCTACGAGCAGTACTTC. This chain joins TRBV13 and TRBJ2-7; D unresolved. The germline CDR1 and CDR2 sequences are PRHDT and FYEKMQ (reference sequence). V lost 0 bases to trimming and J lost 2 bases, with 8 bases between them. This CDR3 has 14 amino acids.

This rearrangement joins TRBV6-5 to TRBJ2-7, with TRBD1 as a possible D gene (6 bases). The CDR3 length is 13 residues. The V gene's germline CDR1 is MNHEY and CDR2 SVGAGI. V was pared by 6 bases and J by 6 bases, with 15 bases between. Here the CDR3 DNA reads TGTGCCAGCAGCCCCCCCGGGACATTCGAGCAGTACTTC. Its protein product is CASSPPGTFEQYF.